These T cell receptor beta chains were read from a single sample in a study of T cells in Graves' hyperthyroidism and ophthalmopathy. TCRdb re-called the multiplex PCR reads with MiXCR, one entry per CDR3 protein. Among 600,000 to 650,000 distinct CDR3 sequences listed, around 20% were seen once. The sequencing input was blood. The origin of the receptors is a young man with Graves' ophthalmopathy. CDR3s include the opening cysteine and the closing phenylalanine or tryptophan.

>TRBV3-1
CASSQAGAGYTF
>TRBV6-5
CASSYSWDRYTGELFF
>TRBV4-1
CASSQSQRGGGNTGELFF
>TRBV7-2
CASSLEGGYEQYF
>TRBV5-1
CASSPGQRGYQFF
>TRBV7-6
CASSLAGWGPYNEQFF
>TRBV7-9
CASSFGTQQETQYF
>TRBV7-2
CASSLSGGPGDEQYF
>TRBV6-1
CASSELQETQYF
>TRBV4-1
CASSQDQVGGRRETQYF
>TRBV5-1
CASSSGQTSATNEKLFF
>TRBV12-3/TRBV12-4
CASSFRQGGEQFF
>TRBV7-2
CASSLIRGTYEQYF
>TRBV19
CASSTRQGGEQYF
>TRBV20-1
CSASRGTGLIEAFF
>TRBV7-8
CASSLELGLAGTLEETQYF
>TRBV28
CASLGTGEAYEQYF
>TRBV6-1
CASSLGGMGEAFF
>TRBV2
CASSASQGDNSPLHF
>TRBV12-3/TRBV12-4
CASREREASSYEQYF
>TRBV18
CASSPSSGDEQFF
>TRBV19
CASSIGIGYTNYGYTF
>TRBV27
CASSLRSGTGFGYTF
>TRBV7-2
CASSLGSGRVHEQFF
>TRBV7-9
CASSRDAITDTQYF
>TRBV11-2
CASSLDRQNTGELLF
>TRBV6-1
CAGMGLAGGSLGGETQYF
>TRBV6-6
CASSYDRNYGYTF
>TRBV3-1
CASSPQGGGTEAFF
>TRBV6-1
CASRRDRPSPQHF
>TRBV19
CASKIREVRGTEAFF
>TRBV29-1
CSVTDRGASSYNEQFF
>TRBV27
CASSLMPRTGPYEQYF
>TRBV3-1
CASSQDGNGVHTQYF
>TRBV20-1
CSADTGLSQPQHF
>TRBV29-1
CSTQVARGTEAFF
>TRBV5-6
CASSLAISYEQYF
>TRBV6-1
CASSYELAGNTGELFF
>TRBV29-1
CSVDEGYERQYF
>TRBV28
CASSPPPGLAVLGELFF
>TRBV18
CASSPTSGGTDTQYF
>TRBV28
CASSLLGQGITDTQYF
>TRBV12-3/TRBV12-4
CASSYGQLAGDLNEQFF
>TRBV6-5
CASSYSSGGSYEQYF
>TRBV5-1
CASSLGQGPTDYEQYF
>TRBV19
CASSMYLNTEAFF
>TRBV7-2
CASSPTTGGEKLFF
>TRBV27
CASSSPTLPQYF
>TRBV20-1
CSARDLAGPTDTQYF
>TRBV13
CASSSGLSADTQYF